These T cell receptor beta chains were read from a single sample in a study of blood T cell repertoires in COVID-19. Using immunoSEQ multiplex PCR, the repertoire was profiled, and TCRdb retains in-frame clones only, with some absent. The sample consists of hundreds of thousands of clones, 81% of them appearing once. Specimen: peripheral blood. The receptors come from a woman older than 75 with COVID-19, enrolled during active disease. Each CDR3 is given with its conserved first and last residue. A D gene is named only where the DNA matches it firmly. Not all rows give a size; the values are once, few, many and, for expanded clones, a class.

j_gene: TRBJ1-1; d_gene: -; abundance: -; v_gene: TRBV28; CDR3nt: TGTGCCAGCAGGGCTTCGAGGATCCTACGGGCTTTCTTT; CDR3aa: CASRASRILRAFF
j_gene: TRBJ1-1; d_gene: TRBD1; abundance: -; v_gene: TRBV19; CDR3nt: TGTGCCAGTAGTACAACAGGGGCGAACACTGAAGCTTTCTTT; CDR3aa: CASSTTGANTEAFF
j_gene: TRBJ2-2; d_gene: -; abundance: -; v_gene: TRBV19; CDR3nt: TGTGCCAGTAGTATAGTTGGGGCCGACGGTGAGGACACCGGGGAGCTGTTTTTT; CDR3aa: CASSIVGADGEDTGELFF
j_gene: TRBJ2-3; d_gene: -; abundance: -; v_gene: TRBV5-1; CDR3nt: TGCGCCAGCAGCCGACGGGATGATGGCACAGATACGCAGTATTTT; CDR3aa: CASSRRDDGTDTQYF
j_gene: TRBJ2-7; d_gene: TRBD2; abundance: -; v_gene: TRBV30; CDR3nt: TGTGCCTGGTCCGACGGGGGGGTAAACGAGCAGTACTTC; CDR3aa: CAWSDGGVNEQYF
j_gene: TRBJ1-2; d_gene: -; abundance: -; v_gene: TRBV6-2/TRBV6-3; CDR3nt: TGTGCCAGCAGTTACTCGTACGGGTATGGCTACACCTTC; CDR3aa: CASSYSYGYGYTF
j_gene: TRBJ2-5; d_gene: TRBD1; abundance: -; v_gene: TRBV3-1/TRBV3-2; CDR3nt: TGTGCCAGCAGCCAAGCGACAGGGTTCCAAGAGACCCAGTACTTC; CDR3aa: CASSQATGFQETQYF
j_gene: TRBJ1-1; d_gene: -; abundance: once; v_gene: TRBV28; CDR3nt: TGTGCCAGCAGGGTTGGCAGGGTCGCTGAAGCTTTCTTT; CDR3aa: CASRVGRVAEAFF
j_gene: TRBJ1-5; d_gene: -; abundance: -; v_gene: TRBV19; CDR3nt: TGTGCCAGTACCGACAGAAGAAGCAATCAGCCCCAGCATTTT; CDR3aa: CASTDRRSNQPQHF
j_gene: TRBJ1-2; d_gene: TRBD1; abundance: few; v_gene: TRBV5-4; CDR3nt: TGTGCCAGCAGTGGACAGGGGGCTTCTAACTATGGCTACACCTTC; CDR3aa: CASSGQGASNYGYTF
j_gene: TRBJ1-2; d_gene: -; abundance: -; v_gene: TRBV9; CDR3nt: TGTGCCAGCAGCGTAGGAGAGGGCGGGTACTATGGCTACACCTTC; CDR3aa: CASSVGEGGYYGYTF
j_gene: TRBJ1-2; d_gene: -; abundance: -; v_gene: TRBV11-3; CDR3nt: TGTGCCAGCAGCCATCCAGGGGCAGGCATAAACTATGGCTACACCTTC; CDR3aa: CASSHPGAGINYGYTF
j_gene: TRBJ1-5; d_gene: -; abundance: -; v_gene: TRBV3-1/TRBV3-2; CDR3nt: TGTGCCAGCAGCCAGTATAGCAATCAGCCCCAGCATTTT; CDR3aa: CASSQYSNQPQHF
j_gene: TRBJ2-2; d_gene: TRBD2; abundance: few; v_gene: TRBV9; CDR3nt: TGTGCCAGCAGCCCGGGACTAGCGGGGCATACCGGGGAGCTGTTTTTT; CDR3aa: CASSPGLAGHTGELFF
j_gene: TRBJ1-2; d_gene: -; abundance: -; v_gene: TRBV18; CDR3nt: TGTGCCAGCTCACAAAACAGGGAATCGAACTATGGCTACACCTTC; CDR3aa: CASSQNRESNYGYTF
j_gene: TRBJ2-1; d_gene: TRBD2; abundance: -; v_gene: TRBV7-8; CDR3nt: TGTGCCAGCAGGGATAGCAGCGGGACTAGCGGGCTGCCGGCGTTCTTC; CDR3aa: CASRDSSGTSGLPAFF
j_gene: TRBJ2-3; d_gene: -; abundance: -; v_gene: TRBV18; CDR3nt: TGTGCCAGCTCACCACTGAGCAGCACAGATACGCAGTATTTT; CDR3aa: CASSPLSSTDTQYF
j_gene: TRBJ2-7; d_gene: -; abundance: -; v_gene: TRBV5-1; CDR3nt: TGCGCCAGCAGCCAACGGGAAACCTCCTACGAGCAGTACTTC; CDR3aa: CASSQRETSYEQYF
j_gene: TRBJ1-3; d_gene: -; abundance: -; v_gene: TRBV18; CDR3nt: TGTGCCAGCTCACCAGGTTCGGGCTCTGGAAACACCATATATTTT; CDR3aa: CASSPGSGSGNTIYF
j_gene: TRBJ2-2; d_gene: -; abundance: -; v_gene: TRBV3-1/TRBV3-2; CDR3nt: TGTGCCAGCAGCAAACAGGGAAACACCGGGGAGCTGTTTTTT; CDR3aa: CASSKQGNTGELFF
j_gene: TRBJ1-3; d_gene: TRBD1; abundance: -; v_gene: TRBV27; CDR3nt: TGTGCCAGCAGTTTAGTCGGACAGGGAAGTACCATATATTTT; CDR3aa: CASSLVGQGSTIYF
j_gene: TRBJ1-6; d_gene: -; abundance: -; v_gene: TRBV11-1; CDR3nt: TGTGCCAGCAGCTTAAACCAGGGGAGAAGGCCCCTCCACTTT; CDR3aa: CASSLNQGRRPLHF
j_gene: TRBJ1-1; d_gene: -; abundance: -; v_gene: TRBV5-4; CDR3nt: TGTGCCAGCAGCTTGGTCCCAGATTACACTGAAGCTTTCTTT; CDR3aa: CASSLVPDYTEAFF
j_gene: TRBJ1-2; d_gene: -; abundance: -; v_gene: TRBV5-1; CDR3nt: TGCGCCAGCAGCTACGACAGCTATGGCTACACCTTC; CDR3aa: CASSYDSYGYTF
j_gene: TRBJ2-3; d_gene: TRBD2; abundance: few; v_gene: TRBV5-1; CDR3nt: TGCGCCAGCAGCTTAGGCGCTAGCGGGGGTAAAGATACGCAGTATTTT; CDR3aa: CASSLGASGGKDTQYF
j_gene: TRBJ1-2; d_gene: -; abundance: -; v_gene: TRBV19; CDR3nt: TGTGCCAGTAGGCTCAGGACAGACCGCAACTATGGCTACACCTTC; CDR3aa: CASRLRTDRNYGYTF
j_gene: TRBJ1-2; d_gene: -; abundance: few; v_gene: TRBV2; CDR3nt: TGTGCCAGCAGTGAAAACAGGGTAGGCTACACCTTC; CDR3aa: CASSENRVGYTF
j_gene: TRBJ1-2; d_gene: TRBD1; abundance: -; v_gene: TRBV5-4; CDR3nt: TGTGCCAGCAGCTTAGAGGACAGGGGGGCACAGTATGGCTACACCTTC; CDR3aa: CASSLEDRGAQYGYTF
j_gene: TRBJ1-2; d_gene: TRBD1; abundance: -; v_gene: TRBV5-1; CDR3nt: TGCGCCAGCAGCTTGGAAGGGGGCCCAAGGGGTGGCTACACCTTC; CDR3aa: CASSLEGGPRGGYTF
j_gene: TRBJ1-2; d_gene: -; abundance: -; v_gene: TRBV12-2; CDR3nt: TGTGCAAGTCGCTCCCGGACAGGGGACGATGGCTACACCTTC; CDR3aa: CASRSRTGDDGYTF
j_gene: TRBJ2-7; d_gene: TRBD1; abundance: -; v_gene: TRBV4-1; CDR3nt: TGCGCCAGCAGCCAAGAACAGGGGGAATACGAGCAGTACTTC; CDR3aa: CASSQEQGEYEQYF
j_gene: TRBJ2-1; d_gene: -; abundance: -; v_gene: TRBV7-9; CDR3nt: TGTGCCAGCAGCGTGCACAAAGCCTACAATGAGCAGTTCTTC; CDR3aa: CASSVHKAYNEQFF
j_gene: TRBJ1-5; d_gene: -; abundance: -; v_gene: TRBV6-2/TRBV6-3; CDR3nt: TGTGCCAGCAGTTACTGGTCGCGGCCCCAGCATTTT; CDR3aa: CASSYWSRPQHF
j_gene: TRBJ1-5; d_gene: -; abundance: once; v_gene: TRBV4-2; CDR3nt: TGTGCCAGCAGCCAAGATGAGTGGAATCAGCCCCAGCATTTT; CDR3aa: CASSQDEWNQPQHF
j_gene: TRBJ2-2; d_gene: -; abundance: -; v_gene: TRBV18; CDR3nt: TGTGCCAGCTCATCAAGACTAGTGACGAACACCGGGGAGCTGTTTTTT; CDR3aa: CASSSRLVTNTGELFF
j_gene: TRBJ2-2; d_gene: -; abundance: -; v_gene: TRBV18; CDR3nt: TGTGCCAGCTCACCGCTCGGGGGGCCCAAAACCGGGGAGCTGTTTTTT; CDR3aa: CASSPLGGPKTGELFF
j_gene: TRBJ1-4; d_gene: -; abundance: -; v_gene: TRBV4-1; CDR3nt: TGCGCCAGCAGCCTGCAGGGCGAAAAACTGTTTTTT; CDR3aa: CASSLQGEKLFF
j_gene: TRBJ1-1; d_gene: -; abundance: -; v_gene: TRBV4-2; CDR3nt: TGTGCCAGCAGCCCACCTGGTCTAGCGAACACTGAAGCTTTCTTT; CDR3aa: CASSPPGLANTEAFF
j_gene: TRBJ1-4; d_gene: -; abundance: -; v_gene: TRBV2; CDR3nt: TGTGCCAGCAGTGAAAGGCAGGCTGCAACTAATGAAAAACTGTTTTTT; CDR3aa: CASSERQAATNEKLFF
j_gene: TRBJ1-3; d_gene: TRBD1; abundance: -; v_gene: TRBV19; CDR3nt: TGTGCCAGTAGTACTGGGACAGCCTCTGGAAACACCATATATTTT; CDR3aa: CASSTGTASGNTIYF
j_gene: TRBJ1-1; d_gene: -; abundance: -; v_gene: TRBV6-1; CDR3nt: TGTGCCAGCAGACGGGGTGAAGCTTTCTTT; CDR3aa: CASRRGEAFF
j_gene: TRBJ1-4; d_gene: TRBD1; abundance: once; v_gene: TRBV7-2; CDR3nt: TGTGCCAGCAGCTTAACGACAGGGGGTAATGAAAAACTGTTTTTT; CDR3aa: CASSLTTGGNEKLFF
j_gene: TRBJ2-4; d_gene: TRBD2; abundance: -; v_gene: TRBV5-4; CDR3nt: TGTGCCAGCAGCTTGGCCCCGACTAGCGTTGACATTCAGTACTTC; CDR3aa: CASSLAPTSVDIQYF
j_gene: TRBJ2-1; d_gene: TRBD1; abundance: -; v_gene: TRBV7-2; CDR3nt: TGTGCCAGCAGCTCCGGGACAGCCTCCTACAATGAGCAGTTCTTC; CDR3aa: CASSSGTASYNEQFF
j_gene: TRBJ2-5; d_gene: TRBD1; abundance: -; v_gene: TRBV7-2; CDR3nt: TGTGCCAGCAGCACAGGGGCTGGTGAGACCCAGTACTTC; CDR3aa: CASSTGAGETQYF
j_gene: TRBJ1-1; d_gene: TRBD1; abundance: -; v_gene: TRBV27; CDR3nt: TGTGCCAGCAGTTTATCGGGGACAGGGGGCACCCGGACTTTCTTT; CDR3aa: CASSLSGTGGTRTFF
j_gene: TRBJ2-5; d_gene: TRBD2; abundance: -; v_gene: TRBV15; CDR3nt: TGTGCCATTCGACTAGCGGGAGTAGAGACCCAGTACTTC; CDR3aa: CAIRLAGVETQYF
j_gene: TRBJ2-5; d_gene: -; abundance: -; v_gene: TRBV6-5; CDR3nt: TGTGCCAGCAGTCCCCGGTGGGCAGCCGAGACCCAGTACTTC; CDR3aa: CASSPRWAAETQYF
j_gene: TRBJ1-5; d_gene: -; abundance: -; v_gene: TRBV2; CDR3nt: TGTGCCAGCGGGGGGGGTAGCAATCAGCCCCAGCATTTT; CDR3aa: CASGGGSNQPQHF
j_gene: TRBJ2-5; d_gene: TRBD1; abundance: -; v_gene: TRBV10-3; CDR3nt: TGTGCCATCAGTGAGGGACAGGGGGCGGGGGAGACCCAGTACTTC; CDR3aa: CAISEGQGAGETQYF
j_gene: TRBJ1-2; d_gene: TRBD1; abundance: few; v_gene: TRBV5-4; CDR3nt: TGTGCCAGCAGCTTGTCCGGGACAGGGGGAAGTTTTTATGGCTACACCTTC; CDR3aa: CASSLSGTGGSFYGYTF
j_gene: TRBJ2-7; d_gene: -; abundance: -; v_gene: TRBV7-2; CDR3nt: TGTGCCAGCAGCTTAAGCTTTTACGAGCAGTACTTC; CDR3aa: CASSLSFYEQYF
j_gene: TRBJ2-5; d_gene: -; abundance: -; v_gene: TRBV5-4; CDR3nt: TGTGCCAGCAGCAGGTCCAGGGTGCAAGAGACCCAGTACTTC; CDR3aa: CASSRSRVQETQYF
j_gene: TRBJ2-7; d_gene: -; abundance: once; v_gene: TRBV6-2/TRBV6-3; CDR3nt: TGTGCCAGCAGTTACGGAGGGGATCACTACGAGCAGTACTTC; CDR3aa: CASSYGGDHYEQYF
j_gene: TRBJ2-5; d_gene: TRBD2; abundance: -; v_gene: TRBV5-1; CDR3nt: TGCGCCAGCAAGACTAGCGGGAGCCAAAGGACCCAGTACTTC; CDR3aa: CASKTSGSQRTQYF
j_gene: TRBJ1-6; d_gene: -; abundance: -; v_gene: TRBV25-1; CDR3nt: TGTGCCAGCAGAGGAGGGCCAAATTCACCCCTCCACTTT; CDR3aa: CASRGGPNSPLHF
j_gene: TRBJ2-7; d_gene: TRBD1; abundance: -; v_gene: TRBV5-4; CDR3nt: TGTGCCAGCAGCCTGAACAGGGGGTACGAGCAGTACTTC; CDR3aa: CASSLNRGYEQYF
j_gene: TRBJ2-2; d_gene: TRBD2; abundance: few; v_gene: TRBV5-4; CDR3nt: TGTGCCAGCAGCCGGGGACTAGCGGGGAACACCGGGGAGCTGTTTTTT; CDR3aa: CASSRGLAGNTGELFF